In its sample, the clone carrying this T cell receptor beta chain was seen many times. Its antigen is currently unknown. The data were taken from a study of identical twins. Points from the study as a whole: Fewer insertions marked abundant cord blood beta clonotypes; young adult naive trended weakly, memory not at all. Surplus twin overlap in beta out-of-frame sequences was less pronounced. Zero-insertion analyses were open to partial confounding by invariant MAIT and iNKT cells.

TCRdb independently ran MiXCR on the 5' RACE reads; one entry per CDR3 protein. The sample contains about 700,000 distinct CDR3 sequences, approximately 6.1% of which appear only once. Healthy Caucasians were all of the donors. V was clipped by 6 bases and J by 3 bases; unmatched bases: 7. The CDR3 has 14 amino acids. The specimen sequenced was naive T cells sorted from blood. The receptor comes from a man younger than 35 in good health. The genes are TRBV12-3 or TRBV12-4 and TRBJ2-7; 8 nucleotides match TRBD2. The CDR3 DNA reads as TGTGCCAGCAGACATAGCGGGACTCGCTACGAGCAGTACTTC. Protein sequence: CASRHSGTRYEQYF.